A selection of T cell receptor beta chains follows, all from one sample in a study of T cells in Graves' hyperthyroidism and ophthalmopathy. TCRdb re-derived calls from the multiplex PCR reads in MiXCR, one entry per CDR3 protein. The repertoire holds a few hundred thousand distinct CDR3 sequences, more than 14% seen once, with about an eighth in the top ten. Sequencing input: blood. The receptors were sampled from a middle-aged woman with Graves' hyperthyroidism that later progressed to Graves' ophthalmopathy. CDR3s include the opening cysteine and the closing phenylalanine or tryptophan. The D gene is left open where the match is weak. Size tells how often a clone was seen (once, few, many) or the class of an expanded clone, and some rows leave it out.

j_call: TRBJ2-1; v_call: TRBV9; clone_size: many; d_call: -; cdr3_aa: CASSVWLASEQFF; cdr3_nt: TGTGCCAGCAGCGTATGGCTAGCCTCGGAGCAGTTCTTC
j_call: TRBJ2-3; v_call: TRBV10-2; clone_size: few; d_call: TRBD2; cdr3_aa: CASIGLAGVEDTQYF; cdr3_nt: TGCGCCAGCATAGGGCTAGCGGGAGTAGAAGATACGCAGTATTTT
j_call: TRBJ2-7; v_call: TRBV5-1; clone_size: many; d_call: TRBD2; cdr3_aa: CASSFTSGVSSYEQYF; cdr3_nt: TGCGCCAGCAGCTTTACTAGCGGGGTGAGCTCCTACGAGCAGTACTTC
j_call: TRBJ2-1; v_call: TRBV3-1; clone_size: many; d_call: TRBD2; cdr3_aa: CASSRRTSGSHNEQFF; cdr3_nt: TGTGCCAGCAGCCGCCGGACTAGCGGGAGTCACAATGAGCAGTTCTTC
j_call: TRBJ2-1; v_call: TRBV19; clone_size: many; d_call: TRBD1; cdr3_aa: CASSAGTGTYNEQFF; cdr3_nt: TGTGCCAGTAGTGCCGGGACAGGGACCTACAATGAGCAGTTCTTC
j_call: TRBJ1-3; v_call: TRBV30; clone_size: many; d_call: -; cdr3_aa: CAWSVPPKSSGNTIYF; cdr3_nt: TGTGCCTGGAGTGTACCGCCCAAGAGCTCTGGAAACACCATATATTTT
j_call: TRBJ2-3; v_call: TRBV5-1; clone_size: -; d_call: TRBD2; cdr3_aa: CASSLIPSGYPFAPGPGTDTQYF; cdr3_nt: TGCGCCAGCAGCTTGATCCCTAGCGGGTACCCATTTGCACCCGGCCCCGGCACAGATACGCAGTATTTT
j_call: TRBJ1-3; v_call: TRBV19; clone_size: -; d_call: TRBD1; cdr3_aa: CASKTGGQNRGNTIYF; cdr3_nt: TGTGCCAGTAAAACAGGGGGACAGAATCGTGGAAACACCATATATTTT
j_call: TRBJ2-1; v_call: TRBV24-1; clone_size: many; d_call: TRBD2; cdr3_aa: CATAGLVGHEQFF; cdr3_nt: TGTGCCACCGCGGGACTAGTCGGTCATGAGCAGTTCTTC
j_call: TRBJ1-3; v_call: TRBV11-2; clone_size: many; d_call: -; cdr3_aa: CASSLYLKQDISGNTIYF; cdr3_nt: TGTGCCAGCAGCCTGTACCTTAAACAGGACATCTCTGGAAACACCATATATTTT
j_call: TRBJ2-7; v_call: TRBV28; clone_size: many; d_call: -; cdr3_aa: CACADPGTYEQYF; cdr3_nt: TGTGCCTGTGCTGACCCGGGGACCTACGAGCAGTACTTC
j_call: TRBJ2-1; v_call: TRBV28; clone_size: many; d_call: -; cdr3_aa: CASSQNYNEQFF; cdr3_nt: TGTGCCAGCAGTCAAAACTACAATGAGCAGTTCTTC
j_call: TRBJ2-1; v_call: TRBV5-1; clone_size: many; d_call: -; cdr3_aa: CASSLGGSQSGEQFF; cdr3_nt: TGCGCCAGCAGCTTGGGTGGGAGTCAGAGTGGTGAGCAGTTCTTC
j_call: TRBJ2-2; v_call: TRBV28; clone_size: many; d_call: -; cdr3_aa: CASSLDGELFF; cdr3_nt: TGTGCCAGCAGTTTAGACGGGGAGCTGTTTTTT
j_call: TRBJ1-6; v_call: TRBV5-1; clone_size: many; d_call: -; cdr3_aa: CASSWLDSGSPLHF; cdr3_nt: TGCGCCAGCAGCTGGCTGGACAGCGGTTCACCCCTCCACTTT
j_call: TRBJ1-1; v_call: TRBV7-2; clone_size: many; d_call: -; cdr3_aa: CASSLLWMRTEAFF; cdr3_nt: TGTGCCAGCAGCTTATTATGGATGAGGACTGAAGCTTTCTTT
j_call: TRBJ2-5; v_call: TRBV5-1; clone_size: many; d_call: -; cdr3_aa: CASSFGGNQETQYF; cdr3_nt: TGCGCCAGCAGCTTTGGCGGGAACCAAGAGACCCAGTACTTC
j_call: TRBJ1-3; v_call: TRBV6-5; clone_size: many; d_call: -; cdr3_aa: CASSYSGVLDSGNTIYF; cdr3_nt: TGTGCCAGCAGTTACTCGGGGGTTCTCGACTCTGGAAACACCATATATTTT
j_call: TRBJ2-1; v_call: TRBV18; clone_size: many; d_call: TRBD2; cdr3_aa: CASSPPGTSGNNEQFF; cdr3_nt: TGTGCCAGCTCACCGCCGGGGACTAGCGGTAACAATGAGCAGTTCTTC
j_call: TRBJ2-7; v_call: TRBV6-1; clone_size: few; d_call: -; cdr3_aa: CASSEWGEQYF; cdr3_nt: TGTGCCAGCAGTGAATGGGGGGAGCAGTACTTC
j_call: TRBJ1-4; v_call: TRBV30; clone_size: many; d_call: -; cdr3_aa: CAWRTGQTPTNEKLFF; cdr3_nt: TGTGCCTGGCGGACTGGTCAAACACCGACTAATGAAAAACTGTTTTTT
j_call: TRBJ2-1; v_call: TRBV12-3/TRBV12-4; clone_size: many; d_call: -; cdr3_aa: CASSQTGVAYNEQFF; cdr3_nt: TGTGCCAGCAGTCAGACGGGAGTTGCCTACAATGAGCAGTTCTTC
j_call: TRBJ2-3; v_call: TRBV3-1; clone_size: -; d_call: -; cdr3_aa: CASSQRGAADTQYF; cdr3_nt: TGTGCCAGCAGCCAACGAGGGGCGGCAGATACGCAGTATTTT
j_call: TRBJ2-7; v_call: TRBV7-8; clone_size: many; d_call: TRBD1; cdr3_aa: CASSAHWDRFYEQYF; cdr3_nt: TGTGCCAGCAGCGCCCACTGGGACAGATTCTACGAGCAGTACTTC
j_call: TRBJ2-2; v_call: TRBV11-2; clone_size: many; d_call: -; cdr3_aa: CASSLVASLSTGELFF; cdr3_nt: TGTGCCAGCAGCTTAGTCGCCAGCCTTTCCACCGGGGAGCTGTTTTTT
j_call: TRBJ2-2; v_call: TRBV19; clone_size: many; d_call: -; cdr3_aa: CASRHGANTGELFF; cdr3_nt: TGTGCCAGTAGACATGGAGCGAACACCGGGGAGCTGTTTTTT
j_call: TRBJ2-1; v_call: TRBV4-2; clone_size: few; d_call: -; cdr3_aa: CASSQGGSSYNEQFF; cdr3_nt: TGTGCCAGCAGCCAGGGTGGGAGCTCCTACAATGAGCAGTTCTTC
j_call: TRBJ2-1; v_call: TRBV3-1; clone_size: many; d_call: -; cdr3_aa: CASSQVPIATEQFF; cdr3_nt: TGTGCCAGCAGCCAAGTGCCCATAGCAACTGAGCAGTTCTTC
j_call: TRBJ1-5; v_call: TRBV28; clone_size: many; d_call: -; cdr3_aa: CASSFYQPQHF; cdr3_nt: TGTGCCAGCAGTTTCTATCAGCCCCAGCATTTT
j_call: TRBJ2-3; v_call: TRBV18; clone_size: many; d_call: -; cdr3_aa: CASSLIDTQYF; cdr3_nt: TGTGCCAGCTCACTTATAGATACGCAGTATTTT
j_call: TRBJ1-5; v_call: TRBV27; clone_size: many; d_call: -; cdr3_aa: CASSYASNQPQHF; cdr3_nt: TGTGCCAGCAGCTATGCTAGCAATCAGCCCCAGCATTTT
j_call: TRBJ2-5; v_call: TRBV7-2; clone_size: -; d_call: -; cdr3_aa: CASSTSWTEETQYF; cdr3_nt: TGTGCCAGCAGCACTAGCTGGACTGAAGAGACCCAGTACTTC
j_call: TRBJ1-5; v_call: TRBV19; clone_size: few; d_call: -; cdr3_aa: CASSIGNSNQPQHF; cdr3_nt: TGTGCCAGTAGTATAGGGAATAGCAATCAGCCCCAGCATTTT
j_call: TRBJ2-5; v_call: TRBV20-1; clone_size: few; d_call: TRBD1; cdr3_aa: CSARNRGRETQYF; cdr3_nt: TGCAGTGCTAGAAACAGGGGGAGGGAGACCCAGTACTTC
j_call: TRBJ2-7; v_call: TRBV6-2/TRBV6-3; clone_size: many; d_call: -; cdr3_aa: CASTISLRREQYF; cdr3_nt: TGTGCCAGCACAATCTCTCTCCGGAGAGAGCAGTACTTC
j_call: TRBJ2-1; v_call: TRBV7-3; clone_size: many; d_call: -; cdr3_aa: CASSLSSGFDEQFF; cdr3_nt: TGTGCCAGCAGCTTAAGTTCGGGGTTCGATGAGCAGTTCTTC
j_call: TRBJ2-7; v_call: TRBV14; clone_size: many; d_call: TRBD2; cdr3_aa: CASSPGLAFISYEQYF; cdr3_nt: TGTGCCAGCAGCCCTGGACTAGCGTTCATCTCCTACGAGCAGTACTTC
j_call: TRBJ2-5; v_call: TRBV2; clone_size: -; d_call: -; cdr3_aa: CASSDFRGTRQETQYF; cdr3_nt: TGTGCCAGCAGTGATTTTCGTGGGACAAGACAAGAGACCCAGTACTTC
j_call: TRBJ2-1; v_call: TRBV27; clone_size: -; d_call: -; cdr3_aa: CASSLGPAEQFF; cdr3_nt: TGTGCCAGCAGTTTGGGTCCGGCCGAGCAGTTCTTC
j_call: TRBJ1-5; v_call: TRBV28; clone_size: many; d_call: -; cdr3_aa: CASSPGGISNQPQHF; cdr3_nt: TGTGCCAGCAGTCCTGGGGGTATAAGCAATCAGCCCCAGCATTTT
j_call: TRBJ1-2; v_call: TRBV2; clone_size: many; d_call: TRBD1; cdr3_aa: CASTSGGADGYTF; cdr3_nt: TGTGCCAGCACGTCAGGGGGCGCAGATGGCTACACCTTC
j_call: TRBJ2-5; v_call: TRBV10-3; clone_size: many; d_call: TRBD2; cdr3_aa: CAISGSRLAGGLGETQYF; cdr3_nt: TGTGCCATCAGTGGGTCGAGACTAGCGGGAGGGCTGGGAGAGACCCAGTACTTC
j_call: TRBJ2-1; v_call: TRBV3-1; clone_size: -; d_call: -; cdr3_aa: CASSQRTGYNEQFF; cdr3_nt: TGTGCCAGCAGCCAACGCACGGGTTACAATGAGCAGTTCTTC
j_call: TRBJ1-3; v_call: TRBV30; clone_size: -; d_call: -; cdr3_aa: CAWSGASSYGNTIYF; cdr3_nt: TGTGCCTGGAGTGGAGCGAGTTCATATGGAAACACCATATATTTT
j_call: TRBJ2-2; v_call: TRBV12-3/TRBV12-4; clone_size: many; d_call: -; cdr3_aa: CASPNFGGTANTGELFF; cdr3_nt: TGTGCCAGCCCAAACTTTGGGGGGACAGCGAACACCGGGGAGCTATTTTTT
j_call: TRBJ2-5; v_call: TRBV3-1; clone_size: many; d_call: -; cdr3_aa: CASSPIPDETQYF; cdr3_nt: TGTGCCAGCAGCCCGATTCCGGACGAGACCCAGTACTTC
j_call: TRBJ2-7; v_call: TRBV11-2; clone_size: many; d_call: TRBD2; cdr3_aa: CASSLGYGTRHSEQYF; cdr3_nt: TGTGCCAGCAGCTTAGGTTACGGGACTAGACACAGCGAGCAGTACTTC
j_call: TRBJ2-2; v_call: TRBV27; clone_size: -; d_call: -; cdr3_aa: CASSLSAVPGGKAGELFF; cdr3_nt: TGTGCCAGCAGTTTATCGGCTGTTCCGGGCGGGAAGGCCGGGGAGCTGTTTTTT
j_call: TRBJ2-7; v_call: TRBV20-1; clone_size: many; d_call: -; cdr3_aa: CSARDPDVLGEQYF; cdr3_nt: TGCAGTGCTAGAGATCCGGATGTCCTGGGCGAGCAGTACTTC
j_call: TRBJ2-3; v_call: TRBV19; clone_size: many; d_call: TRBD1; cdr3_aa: CASSRPGTGSADTQYF; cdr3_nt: TGTGCCAGTAGCCGACCCGGGACAGGGTCTGCAGATACGCAGTATTTT
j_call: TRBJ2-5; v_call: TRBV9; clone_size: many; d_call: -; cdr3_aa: CASSATYTETQYF; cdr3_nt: TGTGCCAGCAGCGCAACCTATACAGAGACCCAGTACTTC
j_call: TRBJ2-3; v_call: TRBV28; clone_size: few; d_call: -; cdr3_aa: CASSFGAGQSTDTQYF; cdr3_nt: TGTGCCAGCAGTTTTGGAGCGGGACAGAGCACAGATACGCAGTATTTT
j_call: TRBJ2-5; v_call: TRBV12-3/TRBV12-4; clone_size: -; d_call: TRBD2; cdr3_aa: CASSLPGLVLGETQYF; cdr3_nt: TGTGCCAGCAGTTTACCGGGACTAGTTTTAGGAGAGACCCAGTACTTC
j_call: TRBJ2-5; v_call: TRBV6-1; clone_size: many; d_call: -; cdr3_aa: CASSRQGYDQETQYF; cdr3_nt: TGTGCCAGCAGCCGCCAGGGGTATGATCAAGAGACCCAGTACTTC
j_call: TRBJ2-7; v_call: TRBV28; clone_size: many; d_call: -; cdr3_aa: CASARHKTYEQYF; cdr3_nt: TGTGCCAGCGCTAGGCACAAGACCTACGAGCAGTACTTC